Listed below are T cell receptor beta chains from one sample, sequenced in a study of T cell changes during pregnancy in multiple sclerosis. Generated by immunoSEQ multiplex PCR, the TCRdb table keeps only in-frame clones and is missing some. The sample consists of over 45,000 clones, around 90% of them appearing once. The sequenced sample was peripheral blood, obtained in the first trimester of pregnancy. The receptors here all came from a female donor with multiple sclerosis, enrolled in a pregnancy study. Both conserved end residues are part of each CDR3. D genes are given only for firm matches. The size entry is marked missing in some rows and otherwise reads once, few, many or a size class.

CDR3nt: TGTGCCGGACGGGGGGCCACTACCGGGGAGCTGTTTTTT
CDR3aa: CAGRGATTGELFF
d_gene: -
j_gene: TRBJ2-2
abundance: few
v_gene: TRBV28

CDR3nt: TGTGCCATCAGTGACCCCGCAGGGGGCGGGGAGACCCAGTACTTC
CDR3aa: CAISDPAGGGETQYF
d_gene: TRBD1
j_gene: TRBJ2-5
abundance: -
v_gene: TRBV10-3

CDR3nt: TGTGCCTGGAGTCCCGGGGACAGTAATTCACCCCTCCACTTT
CDR3aa: CAWSPGDSNSPLHF
d_gene: TRBD1
j_gene: TRBJ1-6
abundance: -
v_gene: TRBV30

CDR3nt: TGTGCCAGCAGTGGGACAGGGGGGAATCAGCCCCAGCATTTT
CDR3aa: CASSGTGGNQPQHF
d_gene: TRBD1
j_gene: TRBJ1-5
abundance: -
v_gene: TRBV2

CDR3nt: TGTGCCTGGAAGGCAGGGGAGTATGTATTTCGGAACACTGAAGCTTTCTTT
CDR3aa: CAWKAGEYVFRNTEAFF
d_gene: -
j_gene: TRBJ1-1
abundance: few
v_gene: TRBV30

CDR3nt: TGTGCCAGCAGTTTGGGACAGGGGACGAACACTGAAGCTTTCTTT
CDR3aa: CASSLGQGTNTEAFF
d_gene: TRBD1
j_gene: TRBJ1-1
abundance: -
v_gene: TRBV11-3

CDR3nt: TGTGCCAGCAGTTTTGAAGCGGCAGTTTATAGCAATCAGCCCCAGCATTTT
CDR3aa: CASSFEAAVYSNQPQHF
d_gene: -
j_gene: TRBJ1-5
abundance: -
v_gene: TRBV21-1

CDR3nt: TGCGCCAGCAGCACTGGGAACACTGAAGCTTTCTTT
CDR3aa: CASSTGNTEAFF
d_gene: -
j_gene: TRBJ1-1
abundance: -
v_gene: TRBV5-1

CDR3nt: TGTGCCTGGAGCCCCCCGTTTTTATATGGCTACACCTTC
CDR3aa: CAWSPPFLYGYTF
d_gene: -
j_gene: TRBJ1-2
abundance: -
v_gene: TRBV30

CDR3nt: TGCGCCAGCAGCTTGGCGACAGAATGGGGCTACACCTTC
CDR3aa: CASSLATEWGYTF
d_gene: -
j_gene: TRBJ1-2
abundance: -
v_gene: TRBV5-1

CDR3nt: TGCAGCGCTAACAGGGTTTATGGCTACACCTTC
CDR3aa: CSANRVYGYTF
d_gene: -
j_gene: TRBJ1-2
abundance: once
v_gene: TRBV20-1

CDR3nt: TGTGCCACCGTAGACAGGGCCTACACCGGGGAGCTGTTTTTT
CDR3aa: CATVDRAYTGELFF
d_gene: TRBD1
j_gene: TRBJ2-2
abundance: few
v_gene: TRBV19

CDR3nt: TGTGCCAGCAGCGTGGGGAGGCAACAGTACTTC
CDR3aa: CASSVGRQQYF
d_gene: -
j_gene: TRBJ2-4
abundance: -
v_gene: TRBV6-6

CDR3nt: TGCGCCAGCAGCCATGCACCGGGACTAGCGGTTAGCACAGATACGCAGTATTTT
CDR3aa: CASSHAPGLAVSTDTQYF
d_gene: TRBD2
j_gene: TRBJ2-3
abundance: -
v_gene: TRBV4-3

CDR3nt: TGTGCCAGCAGCTTCGGGGCGGGGTTCCAAGAGACCCAGTACTTC
CDR3aa: CASSFGAGFQETQYF
d_gene: -
j_gene: TRBJ2-5
abundance: once
v_gene: TRBV7-2

CDR3nt: TGCGCCAGCAGCTTTACAGGGGGCCTCAATGAGCAGTTCTTC
CDR3aa: CASSFTGGLNEQFF
d_gene: TRBD1
j_gene: TRBJ2-1
abundance: -
v_gene: TRBV5-1

CDR3nt: TGCGCCAGCAGTGAAGGACTAGCGGGGGACCAAGAGACCCAGTACTTC
CDR3aa: CASSEGLAGDQETQYF
d_gene: TRBD2
j_gene: TRBJ2-5
abundance: -
v_gene: TRBV10-1

CDR3nt: TGTGCCAGCAGTTTGACTCCTTGGATGGAGACCCAGTACTTC
CDR3aa: CASSLTPWMETQYF
d_gene: -
j_gene: TRBJ2-5
abundance: -
v_gene: TRBV27

CDR3nt: TGTGCCAGCAGCTTACTTTTGAGAGGACAGGGGCAAGAGACCCAGTACTTC
CDR3aa: CASSLLLRGQGQETQYF
d_gene: TRBD1
j_gene: TRBJ2-5
abundance: -
v_gene: TRBV13

CDR3nt: TGCGCCAGCAGCCAAGATAGAAGCTATGGCTACACCTTC
CDR3aa: CASSQDRSYGYTF
d_gene: -
j_gene: TRBJ1-2
abundance: -
v_gene: TRBV4-3

CDR3nt: TGTGCCAGCAGCGTAGGGGTGGGGACTAGCGGGGGTGATACGCAGTATTTT
CDR3aa: CASSVGVGTSGGDTQYF
d_gene: TRBD2
j_gene: TRBJ2-3
abundance: -
v_gene: TRBV9

CDR3nt: TGTGCTAGTGGTTTGGGAGGGGGCTATCAGCCCCAGCATTTT
CDR3aa: CASGLGGGYQPQHF
d_gene: TRBD1
j_gene: TRBJ1-5
abundance: -
v_gene: TRBV12-5

CDR3nt: TGTGCCAGCAGTCCCGTCGGGAGTCTCTATGGCTACACCTTC
CDR3aa: CASSPVGSLYGYTF
d_gene: -
j_gene: TRBJ1-2
abundance: -
v_gene: TRBV27